A selection of T cell receptor beta chains follows, all from one sample in a study of T-cell reconstitution after alpha-beta-depleted transplantation in children. In TCRdb, the PCR reads were re-called with MiXCR into one record per CDR3 protein. The table has about 980,000 distinct CDR3 sequences, roughly 29% seen once; the top ten hold under 30%. The material sequenced was PBMCs, mostly from graft donor cells, taken 360 days after TCRalphabeta/CD19-depleted stem cell transplant. These receptors all come from a boy under two years old who had a stem cell transplant for SCID, so the T cells may come from the graft donor. Each CDR3 is given with its conserved first and last residue. Fields, in order: V gene, clone size, D gene, J gene, CDR3 protein, CDR3 DNA. The D gene is left open where the match is weak. Expanded clones get a size class; other rows say once, few or many, or leave the size out.

TRBV6-1	.	.	TRBJ1-2	CASRDGGRTYGYTF	TGTGCCAGCAGAGACGGGGGACGAACCTATGGCTACACCTTC
TRBV6-6	few	.	TRBJ2-7	CASSYTAYEQYF	TGTGCCAGCAGTTACACCGCCTACGAGCAGTACTTC
TRBV13	once	TRBD1	TRBJ2-3	CASSLLGTDLSTDTQYF	TGTGCCAGCAGCTTACTCGGGACAGACCTTAGCACAGATACGCAGTATTTT
TRBV5-1	few	TRBD1	TRBJ1-5	CASSRGTERGQPQHF	TGCGCCAGCAGCCGGGGGACAGAGAGGGGTCAGCCCCAGCATTTT
TRBV4-3	.	TRBD1	TRBJ2-3	CASSQADRGGDTQYF	TGCGCCAGCAGCCAAGCGGACAGGGGGGGGGATACGCAGTATTTT
TRBV11-1	.	.	TRBJ2-1	CASSASDLLRFF	TGTGCCAGCAGCGCCTCCGACTTACTGCGGTTCTTC
TRBV5-6	.	TRBD1	TRBJ2-7	CASSFPTGYRDRGHEQYF	TGTGCCAGCAGCTTTCCCACGGGTTATCGGGACAGGGGCCACGAGCAGTACTTC
TRBV3-1	.	TRBD1	TRBJ2-4	CASSRTGENQAKNIQYF	TGTGCCAGCAGCCGGACAGGGGAAAACCAAGCCAAAAACATTCAGTACTTC
TRBV5-1	.	TRBD2	TRBJ2-1	CASSLGTSGRRYNEQFF	TGCGCCAGCAGCCTGGGGACTAGCGGGCGACGTTACAATGAGCAGTTCTTC
TRBV5-1	many	.	TRBJ2-1	CASSLGASYNEQFF	TGCGCCAGCAGCTTGGGGGCTTCCTACAATGAGCAGTTCTTC
TRBV27	.	.	TRBJ2-7	CASSPSSGYITVEQYF	TGTGCCAGCAGTCCCAGTTCGGGATATATTACGGTGGAGCAGTACTTC
TRBV6-2/TRBV6-3	few	.	TRBJ2-6	CASHQRPSTGANVLTF	TGTGCCAGCCACCAGAGACCATCGACAGGGGCCAACGTCCTGACTTTC
TRBV10-3	few	.	TRBJ2-7	CAISGRSGMDYEQYF	TGTGCCATCAGTGGAAGGTCGGGCATGGACTACGAGCAGTACTTC
TRBV12-3/TRBV12-4	few	.	TRBJ1-1	CASSWGAWGTEAFF	TGTGCCAGCAGTTGGGGCGCCTGGGGGACTGAAGCTTTCTTT
TRBV4-3	few	TRBD2	TRBJ2-2	CASSPWASGGKGPRTGELFF	TGCGCCAGCAGCCCCTGGGCTAGCGGGGGGAAAGGACCGAGGACCGGGGAGCTGTTTTTT
TRBV29-1	.	TRBD1	TRBJ2-2	CSVRQGRVTGELFF	TGCAGCGTTCGACAGGGAAGGGTCACCGGGGAGCTGTTTTTT
TRBV10-3	.	.	TRBJ2-3	CAISEGGTDTQYF	TGTGCCATCAGTGAAGGGGGCACAGATACGCAGTATTTT
TRBV28	few	TRBD1	TRBJ1-5	CASSPWWDRRNQPQHF	TGTGCCAGCAGCCCTTGGTGGGACAGAAGGAATCAGCCCCAGCATTTT
TRBV4-1	.	.	TRBJ2-1	CASSSGVLFVSYNEQFF	TGCGCCAGCAGCTCCGGGGTACTCTTCGTCTCCTACAATGAGCAGTTCTTC
TRBV2	.	.	TRBJ2-1	CASSEGLGASWDEQFF	TGTGCCAGCAGTGAAGGCCTGGGGGCCTCGTGGGATGAGCAGTTCTTC
TRBV10-3	.	TRBD1	TRBJ2-7	CAIRNVPGQGYEQYF	TGTGCCATCAGAAATGTGCCGGGACAGGGTTACGAGCAGTACTTC
TRBV7-6	once	.	TRBJ1-2	CASSLGLAGDYGYTF	TGTGCCAGCAGCTTAGGGCTAGCAGGAGACTATGGCTACACCTTC
TRBV20-1	few	.	TRBJ1-2	CSARGGSNYGYTF	TGCAGTGCCAGGGGAGGGTCTAACTATGGCTACACCTTC
TRBV7-9	.	.	TRBJ2-2	CASDEGRKNTGELFF	TGTGCCAGCGACGAAGGGCGGAAGAACACCGGGGAGCTGTTTTTT
TRBV7-2	few	.	TRBJ1-1	CASSLHGSNTEAFF	TGTGCCAGCAGCTTACACGGGTCGAACACTGAAGCTTTCTTT
TRBV29-1	few	TRBD1	TRBJ1-4	CSVEELQGGTKLFF	TGCAGCGTTGAAGAGCTCCAGGGGGGTACAAAACTGTTTTTT
TRBV30	.	TRBD1	TRBJ2-7	CAWSFRKGAFSYEQYF	TGTGCCTGGAGTTTCCGGAAGGGGGCCTTTTCCTACGAGCAGTACTTC
TRBV6-1	.	.	TRBJ2-2	CASSEVPGTLAGELFF	TGTGCCAGCAGTGAAGTCCCCGGGACGCTGGCCGGGGAGCTGTTTTTT
TRBV9	few	.	TRBJ2-1	CASSANRASSYNEQFF	TGTGCCAGCAGCGCGAACAGGGCCAGCTCCTACAATGAGCAGTTCTTC
TRBV7-9	.	.	TRBJ2-7	CASSAVGLLYEQYF	TGTGCCAGCAGCGCCGTGGGACTCCTCTACGAGCAGTACTTC
TRBV28	.	TRBD2	TRBJ2-1	CASSPRLPLAGVHNEQFF	TGTGCCAGCAGTCCACGCCTCCCTCTAGCGGGGGTCCACAATGAGCAGTTCTTC
TRBV2	.	TRBD1	TRBJ1-1	CASSGRTGGLLNTEAFF	TGTGCCAGCAGTGGGCGGACAGGGGGCCTCCTGAACACTGAAGCTTTCTTT
TRBV10-3	.	.	TRBJ1-1	CAIGALGRLNTEAFF	TGTGCCATCGGGGCCTTGGGACGGTTGAACACTGAAGCTTTCTTT
TRBV5-1	.	.	TRBJ1-4	CASSSDRPTNEKLFF	TGCGCCAGCAGCTCCGACCGACCAACTAATGAAAAACTGTTTTTT
TRBV10-3	.	TRBD2	TRBJ2-7	CATGRGVYEQYF	TGTGCCACCGGTCGGGGGGTCTACGAGCAGTACTTC
TRBV6-5	.	.	TRBJ2-1	CASSYGRASYNEQFF	TGTGCCAGCAGTTACGGCAGGGCGTCCTACAATGAGCAGTTCTTC
TRBV11-1	few	.	TRBJ2-3	CASSPRQIWTQYF	TGTGCCAGCAGCCCACGACAGATCTGGACGCAGTATTTT
TRBV4-3	few	.	TRBJ2-2	CASSIRGTSPLGTGELFF	TGCGCCAGCAGCATCCGCGGGACCTCACCTTTGGGCACCGGGGAGCTGTTTTTT